A selection of T cell receptor beta chains follows, all from one sample in a study of OX40 agonist ivuxolimab in advanced cancers. Here immunoSEQ multiplex PCR was the method, and the copy in TCRdb shows in-frame clones only, minus some. The sample has 70,000 or so clones, 80% to 85% seen once. The material was CD4+ or CD8+ T cells sorted from blood, obtained in a trial of the OX40 agonist ivuxolimab. These receptors were collected from an adult with an advanced solid tumor such as melanoma, head and neck, liver or kidney cancer. Each CDR3 is given with its conserved first and last residue. A D gene is named only where the DNA matches it firmly. Expanded clones are given a class, and other clones once, few, many or no size at all.

v_call	d_call	clone_size	j_call	cdr3_aa	cdr3_nt
TRBV6-1	TRBD2	-	TRBJ2-5	CASSEVTSGSETQYF	TGTGCCAGCAGTGAAGTAACTAGCGGGAGCGAGACCCAGTACTTC
TRBV18	-	few	TRBJ2-2	CASSPGDSYTGELFF	TGTGCCAGCTCACCTGGGGACTCATACACCGGGGAGCTGTTTTTT
TRBV18	TRBD1	-	TRBJ1-1	CASSQTGVNTEAFF	TGTGCCAGCTCACAGACAGGGGTGAACACTGAAGCTTTCTTT
TRBV5-1	TRBD1	-	TRBJ1-2	CASSQQTTGGNYGYTF	TGCGCCAGCAGCCAACAAACGACAGGGGGGAACTATGGCTACACCTTC
TRBV19	-	-	TRBJ2-6	CASSLRLSGANVLTF	TGTGCCAGTAGCCTCCGCCTTTCTGGGGCCAACGTCCTGACTTTC
TRBV5-4	-	-	TRBJ2-7	CASSPEMTRGSYEQYF	TGTGCCAGCAGCCCGGAAATGACACGGGGGTCCTACGAGCAGTACTTC
TRBV18	TRBD1	few	TRBJ2-7	CASSRQGDSSYEQYF	TGTGCCAGCTCACGACAGGGGGACTCCTCCTACGAGCAGTACTTC
TRBV18	-	-	TRBJ2-1	CASSPRGSGGANEQFF	TGTGCCAGCTCACCACGAGGGAGCGGAGGGGCCAATGAGCAGTTCTTC
TRBV2	TRBD1	-	TRBJ2-7	CASSETGQGLGKQYF	TGTGCCAGCAGTGAAACAGGACAGGGTTTGGGCAAGCAGTACTTC
TRBV6-5	-	-	TRBJ2-2	CASSTDRRVGELFF	TGTGCCAGCAGTACGGACAGGAGGGTCGGGGAGCTGTTTTTT
TRBV2	TRBD1	-	TRBJ2-2	CAGRGQGEGGELFF	TGTGCCGGGCGTGGACAGGGGGAGGGCGGGGAGCTGTTTTTT
TRBV4-1	-	-	TRBJ2-2	CASSQDRTATGELFF	TGCGCCAGCAGCCAAGACCGGACCGCAACGGGGGAGCTGTTTTTT
TRBV30	-	few	TRBJ1-5	CAWSNLGEGGNQPQHF	TGTGCCTGGAGCAACCTCGGGGAAGGGGGCAATCAGCCCCAGCATTTT
TRBV27	TRBD2	once	TRBJ2-4	CASSLSGGTKNIQYF	TGTGCCAGCAGTTTAAGCGGGGGGACCAAAAACATTCAGTACTTC
TRBV6-4	TRBD2	-	TRBJ2-1	CASSPSSGGYNEQFF	TGTGCCAGCAGTCCTAGTAGCGGGGGTTACAATGAGCAGTTCTTC
TRBV2	-	-	TRBJ2-3	CASTRLSMGADTQYF	TGTGCCAGCACCCGACTCTCGATGGGAGCAGATACGCAGTATTTT
TRBV7-2	TRBD1	-	TRBJ1-1	CASSIDRAANTEAFF	TGTGCCAGCAGCATTGACAGGGCGGCGAACACTGAAGCTTTCTTT
TRBV12-2	-	-	TRBJ1-5	CASRLVGGRAQPQHF	TGTGCAAGTCGCTTAGTTGGAGGTAGGGCGCAGCCCCAGCATTTT
TRBV11-2	TRBD1	once	TRBJ2-2	CASSLGTGKNTGELFF	TGTGCCAGCAGCCTCGGGACAGGGAAGAACACCGGGGAGCTGTTTTTT
TRBV5-4	TRBD1	once	TRBJ1-4	CASTLQGEEKLFF	TGTGCCAGCACCCTACAGGGGGAAGAAAAACTGTTTTTT
TRBV11-2	-	few	TRBJ1-4	CASSSATATNEKLFF	TGTGCCAGCAGCTCGGCCACAGCAACTAATGAAAAACTGTTTTTT
TRBV5-1	TRBD2	-	TRBJ2-2	CASSLIAGGRTGELFF	TGCGCCAGCAGCTTGATAGCGGGGGGCCGCACCGGGGAGCTGTTTTTT
TRBV7-2	TRBD2	-	TRBJ2-7	CASSLTSGSLYEQYF	TGTGCCAGCAGCCTGACTAGCGGGAGTCTTTACGAGCAGTACTTC
TRBV7-2	-	-	TRBJ2-2	CASTPDRGGTGELFF	TGTGCCAGCACCCCCGACAGGGGAGGGACCGGGGAGCTGTTTTTT
TRBV28	TRBD1	-	TRBJ2-7	CASSRTGGGVNYEQYF	TGTGCCAGCAGTCGGACAGGGGGCGGCGTAAACTACGAGCAGTACTTC
TRBV25-1	TRBD2	-	TRBJ2-5	CASSESLPGGIETQYF	TGTGCCAGCAGTGAATCACTGCCGGGAGGAATTGAGACCCAGTACTTC
TRBV4-1	TRBD2	-	TRBJ2-3	CASSQAGTSGRSADTQYF	TGCGCCAGCAGCCAGGCAGGGACTAGCGGGAGGAGCGCAGATACGCAGTATTTT
TRBV27	-	-	TRBJ2-1	CASRRGVYNEQFF	TGTGCCAGCAGAAGGGGAGTCTACAATGAGCAGTTCTTC
TRBV15	-	-	TRBJ1-5	CATSRGEPRNQPQHF	TGTGCCACCAGCAGAGGAGAACCCAGAAATCAGCCCCAGCATTTT
TRBV5-1	TRBD1	-	TRBJ1-2	CASGGQGANYGYTF	TGCGCCAGCGGCGGACAGGGAGCTAACTATGGCTACACCTTC
TRBV19	TRBD1	-	TRBJ1-2	CASSIGVLTGGDGYTF	TGTGCCAGTAGTATCGGGGTGCTGACAGGGGGCGATGGCTACACCTTC
TRBV28	TRBD1	-	TRBJ2-7	CASSSPGTGGRNEQYF	TGTGCCAGCAGTTCTCCCGGGACAGGGGGCAGGAACGAGCAGTACTTC
TRBV6-5	-	-	TRBJ2-2	CASRTTSGELFF	TGTGCCAGCAGGACGACATCCGGGGAGCTGTTTTTT
TRBV9	TRBD2	-	TRBJ2-3	CASCPRTSKADTQYF	TGTGCCAGCTGTCCCCGGACTAGCAAGGCAGATACGCAGTATTTT
TRBV28	-	-	TRBJ1-4	CASSSISLKGNEKLFF	TGTGCCAGCAGTTCGATATCTCTCAAAGGGAATGAAAAACTGTTTTTT
TRBV11-2	-	-	TRBJ2-5	CASSLWGETQYF	TGTGCCAGCAGCTTATGGGGGGAGACCCAGTACTTC
TRBV9	-	few	TRBJ2-1	CASSARGRDEQFF	TGTGCCAGCAGCGCCCGGGGTAGGGACGAGCAGTTCTTC
TRBV9	-	-	TRBJ1-1	CASSVGGWTEAFF	TGTGCCAGCAGCGTAGGGGGGTGGACTGAAGCTTTCTTT
TRBV2	-	-	TRBJ1-5	CASSEAQQSNQPQHF	TGTGCCAGCAGTGAAGCGCAACAGAGCAATCAGCCCCAGCATTTT
TRBV2	-	-	TRBJ2-3	CASSEGGGTDTQYF	TGTGCCAGCAGTGAAGGGGGGGGCACAGATACGCAGTATTTT
TRBV5-6	-	-	TRBJ2-4	CASSLRSTSLAKNIQYF	TGTGCCAGCAGCTTGCGGTCGACTAGTCTAGCCAAAAACATTCAGTACTTC
TRBV19	-	-	TRBJ2-7	CASRRTGSSYEQYF	TGTGCCAGCCGTCGAACCGGGAGCTCCTACGAGCAGTACTTC